Here is one TCR beta chain with its context. The data belong to a study of patients and donors after allogeneic stem cell transplantation. MiXCR was run by TCRdb on the RT-PCR reads, yielding one entry per CDR3 protein. The sample consists of approximately 160,000 distinct CDR3 sequences, roughly 31% of them appearing once. V shed 4 bases and J 2 bases; nucleotides not matched to a gene: 3. The CDR3 runs 14 residues. Germline CDR1 is DFQATT and CDR2 is SNEGSKA (reference sequence). The J gene is TRBJ2-7, the V gene TRBV20-1; 12 positions agree with TRBD2. Material: blood, either unsorted or a sorted T cell fraction (not recorded which). The sequence came from a human donor who was either an allogeneic HSCT recipient or a stem cell or donor lymphocyte infusion donor (not recorded which). It is not recorded whose cells these are; they may come from a transplant donor. The CDR3 reads CSAIRLAGAYEQYF. CDR3 in DNA: TGCAGTGCTATCCGACTAGCGGGAGCCTACGAGCAGTACTTC.